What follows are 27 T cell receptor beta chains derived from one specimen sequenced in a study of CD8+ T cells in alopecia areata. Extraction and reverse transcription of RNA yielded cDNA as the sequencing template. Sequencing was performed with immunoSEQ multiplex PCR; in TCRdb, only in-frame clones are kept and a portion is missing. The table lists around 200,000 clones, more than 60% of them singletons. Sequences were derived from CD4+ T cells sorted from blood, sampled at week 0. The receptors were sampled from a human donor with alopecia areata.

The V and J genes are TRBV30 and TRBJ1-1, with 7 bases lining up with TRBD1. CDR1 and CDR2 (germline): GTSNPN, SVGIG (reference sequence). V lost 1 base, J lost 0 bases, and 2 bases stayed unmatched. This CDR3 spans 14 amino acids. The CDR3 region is CAWSAGTVNTEAFF. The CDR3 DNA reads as TGTGCCTGGAGTGCCGGGACAGTGAACACTGAAGCTTTCTTT.

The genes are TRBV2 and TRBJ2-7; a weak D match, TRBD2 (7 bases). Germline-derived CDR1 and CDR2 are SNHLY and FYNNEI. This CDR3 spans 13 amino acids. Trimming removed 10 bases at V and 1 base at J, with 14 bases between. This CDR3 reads CATARGGSYEQYF. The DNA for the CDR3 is TGTGCCACCGCGAGGGGGGGGTCCTACGAGCAGTACTTC.

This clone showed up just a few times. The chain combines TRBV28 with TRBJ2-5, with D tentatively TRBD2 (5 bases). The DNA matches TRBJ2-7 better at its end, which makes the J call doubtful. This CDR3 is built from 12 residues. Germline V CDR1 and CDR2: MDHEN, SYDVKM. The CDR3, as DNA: TGTGCCAGCAGTTTTCGGGAATACGAGCAGTACTTC. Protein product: CASSFREYEQYF.

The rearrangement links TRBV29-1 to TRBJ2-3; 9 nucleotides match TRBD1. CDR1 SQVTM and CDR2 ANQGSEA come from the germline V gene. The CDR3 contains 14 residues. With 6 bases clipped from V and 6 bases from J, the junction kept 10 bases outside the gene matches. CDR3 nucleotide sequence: TGCAGCGTCTTTGGGACAGGGAGGGCGGATACGCAGTATTTT. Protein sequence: CSVFGTGRADTQYF.

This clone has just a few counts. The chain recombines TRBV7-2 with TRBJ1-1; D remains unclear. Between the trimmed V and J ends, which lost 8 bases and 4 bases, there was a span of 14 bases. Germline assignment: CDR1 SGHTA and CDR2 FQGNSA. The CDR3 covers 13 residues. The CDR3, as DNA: TGTGCCAGCGGATTTAAGATATCCACTGAAGCTTTCTTT. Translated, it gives CASGFKISTEAFF.

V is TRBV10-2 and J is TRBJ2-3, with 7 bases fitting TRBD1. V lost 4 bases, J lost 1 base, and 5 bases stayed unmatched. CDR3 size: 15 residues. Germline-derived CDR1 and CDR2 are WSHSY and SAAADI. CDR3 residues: CASSVTGLRTDTQYF. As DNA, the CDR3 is TGCGCCAGCAGTGTGACAGGGCTGCGCACAGATACGCAGTATTTT.

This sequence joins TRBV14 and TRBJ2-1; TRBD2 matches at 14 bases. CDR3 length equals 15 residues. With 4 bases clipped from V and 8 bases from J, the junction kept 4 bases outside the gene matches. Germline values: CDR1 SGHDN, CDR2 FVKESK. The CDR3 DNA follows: TGTGCCAGCAGCCCGGGACTAGCGGGGGTTGATGAGCAGTTCTTC. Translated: CASSPGLAGVDEQFF.

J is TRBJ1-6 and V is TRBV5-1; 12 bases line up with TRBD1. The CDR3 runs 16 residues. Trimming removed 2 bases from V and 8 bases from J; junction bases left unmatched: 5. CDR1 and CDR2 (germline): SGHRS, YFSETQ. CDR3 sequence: CASSFRDRGRDSPLHF. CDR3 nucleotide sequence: TGCGCCAGCAGCTTTCGGGACAGGGGGCGGGATTCACCCCTCCACTTT.

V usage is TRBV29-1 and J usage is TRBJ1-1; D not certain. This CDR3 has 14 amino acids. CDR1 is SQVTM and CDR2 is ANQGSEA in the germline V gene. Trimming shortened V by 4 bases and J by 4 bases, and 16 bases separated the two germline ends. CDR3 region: CSVALHKVGTEAFF. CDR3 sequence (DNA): TGCAGCGTTGCGCTACACAAGGTGGGCACTGAAGCTTTCTTT.

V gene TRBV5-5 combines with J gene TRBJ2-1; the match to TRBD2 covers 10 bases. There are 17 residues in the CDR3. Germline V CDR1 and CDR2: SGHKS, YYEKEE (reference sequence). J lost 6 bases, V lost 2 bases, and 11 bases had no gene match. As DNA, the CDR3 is TGTGCCAGCAGCTTCGACAATCTAGCGGGGGTTCGCAATGAGCAGTTCTTC. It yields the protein CASSFDNLAGVRNEQFF.

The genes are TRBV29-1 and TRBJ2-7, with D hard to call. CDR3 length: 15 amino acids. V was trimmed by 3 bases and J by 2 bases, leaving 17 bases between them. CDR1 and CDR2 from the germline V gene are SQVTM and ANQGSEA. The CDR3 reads CSVEGLGQRTYEQYF. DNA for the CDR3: TGCAGCGTTGAGGGATTGGGCCAGAGGACCTACGAGCAGTACTTC.

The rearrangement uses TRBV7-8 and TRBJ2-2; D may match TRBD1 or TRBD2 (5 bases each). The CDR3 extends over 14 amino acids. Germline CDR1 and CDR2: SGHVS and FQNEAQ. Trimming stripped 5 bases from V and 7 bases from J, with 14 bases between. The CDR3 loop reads CASSGGREIGELFF. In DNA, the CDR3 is TGTGCCAGCAGCGGGGGTAGGGAGATCGGGGAGCTGTTTTTT.

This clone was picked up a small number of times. CDR3 residues: CASSEGGRDQETQYF. The CDR3 DNA sequence: TGTGCCAGCAGTGAAGGTGGGAGGGACCAAGAGACCCAGTACTTC. This chain connects TRBV6-1 to TRBJ2-5; 7 nucleotides match TRBD2. J lost 0 bases, V lost 1 base, and 2 bases had no gene match. This CDR3 contains 15 residues. Germline CDR1 MNHNS, CDR2 SASEGT.

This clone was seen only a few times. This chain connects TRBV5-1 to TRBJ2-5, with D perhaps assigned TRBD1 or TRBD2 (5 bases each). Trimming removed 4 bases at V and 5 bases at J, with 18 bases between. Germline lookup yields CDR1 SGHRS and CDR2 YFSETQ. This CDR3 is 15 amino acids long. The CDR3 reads CASSLQPGARETQYF. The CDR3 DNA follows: TGCGCCAGCAGCCTGCAACCCGGGGCCCGGGAGACCCAGTACTTC.

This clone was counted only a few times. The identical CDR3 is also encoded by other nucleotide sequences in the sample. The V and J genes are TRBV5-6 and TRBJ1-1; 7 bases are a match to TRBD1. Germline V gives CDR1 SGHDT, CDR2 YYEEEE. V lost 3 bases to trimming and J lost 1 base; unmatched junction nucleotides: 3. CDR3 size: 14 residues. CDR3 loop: CASSWGQRNTEAFF. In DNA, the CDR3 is TGTGCCAGCAGCTGGGGACAGAGGAACACTGAAGCTTTCTTT.

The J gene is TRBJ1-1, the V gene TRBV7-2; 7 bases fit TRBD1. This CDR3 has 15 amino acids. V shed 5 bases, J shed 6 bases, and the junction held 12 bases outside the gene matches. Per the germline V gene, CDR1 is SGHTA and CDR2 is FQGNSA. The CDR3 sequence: CASSARQGVHSEAFF. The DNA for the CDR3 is TGTGCCAGCAGCGCAAGACAGGGTGTTCATTCTGAAGCTTTCTTT.

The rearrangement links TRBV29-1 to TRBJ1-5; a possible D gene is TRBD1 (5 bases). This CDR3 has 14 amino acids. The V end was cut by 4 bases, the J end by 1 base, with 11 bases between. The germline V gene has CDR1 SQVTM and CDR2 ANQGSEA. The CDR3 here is CSVGVGGSNQPQHF. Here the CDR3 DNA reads TGCAGCGTTGGGGTTGGGGGGAGCAATCAGCCCCAGCATTTT.

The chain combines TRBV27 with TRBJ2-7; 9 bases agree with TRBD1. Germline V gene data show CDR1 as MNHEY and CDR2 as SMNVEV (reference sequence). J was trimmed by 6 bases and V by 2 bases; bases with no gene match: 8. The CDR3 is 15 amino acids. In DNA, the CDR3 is TGTGCCAGCAGTTTAAGGCGGACAGGGGTTGGCGAGCAGTACTTC. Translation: CASSLRRTGVGEQYF.

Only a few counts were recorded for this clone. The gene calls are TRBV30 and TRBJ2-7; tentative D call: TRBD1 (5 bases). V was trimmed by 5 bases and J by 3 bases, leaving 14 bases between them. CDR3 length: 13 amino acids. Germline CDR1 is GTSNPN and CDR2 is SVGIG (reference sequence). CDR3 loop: CAWARGTGYEQYF. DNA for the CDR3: TGTGCCTGGGCCCGAGGTACAGGCTACGAGCAGTACTTC. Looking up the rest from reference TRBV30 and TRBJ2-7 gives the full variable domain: SQTIHQWPATLVQPVGSPLSLECTVEGTSNPNLYWYRQAAGRGLQLLFYSVGIGQISSEVPQNLSASRPQDRQFILSSKKLLLSDSGFYLCAWARGTGYEQYFGPGTRLTVT.

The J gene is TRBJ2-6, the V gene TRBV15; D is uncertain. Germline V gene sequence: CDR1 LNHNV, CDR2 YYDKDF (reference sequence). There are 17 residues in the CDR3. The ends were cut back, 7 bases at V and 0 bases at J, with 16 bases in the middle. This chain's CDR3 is CATKPTSRNSGANVLTF. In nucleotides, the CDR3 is TGTGCCACCAAACCGACTTCAAGAAACTCTGGGGCCAACGTCCTGACTTTC.

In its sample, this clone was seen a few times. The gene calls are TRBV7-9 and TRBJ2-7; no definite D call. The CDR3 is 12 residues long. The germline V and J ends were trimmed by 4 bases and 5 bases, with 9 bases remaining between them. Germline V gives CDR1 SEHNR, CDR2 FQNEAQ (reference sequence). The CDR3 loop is CASSYAVNEQYF. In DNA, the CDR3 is TGTGCCAGCAGCTATGCGGTGAACGAGCAGTACTTC.

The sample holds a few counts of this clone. CDR3 residues: CASSYRTSGSDTQYF. CDR3 nucleotides: TGTGCCAGCAGTTACAGGACTAGCGGGTCAGATACGCAGTATTTT. The chain recombines TRBV6-6 with TRBJ2-3; 11 bases align to TRBD2. Trimming cost V 2 bases and J 4 bases; bases outside gene matches: 2. The CDR3 spans 15 residues. From germline, CDR1 is MNHNY and CDR2 SVGAGI (reference sequence).

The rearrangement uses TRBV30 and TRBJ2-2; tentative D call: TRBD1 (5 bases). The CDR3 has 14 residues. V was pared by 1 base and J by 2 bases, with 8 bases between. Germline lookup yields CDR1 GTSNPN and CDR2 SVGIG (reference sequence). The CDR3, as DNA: TGTGCCTGGAGTGAGGGGCTAAACACCGGGGAGCTGTTTTTT. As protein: CAWSEGLNTGELFF. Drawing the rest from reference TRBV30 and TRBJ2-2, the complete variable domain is SQTIHQWPATLVQPVGSPLSLECTVEGTSNPNLYWYRQAAGRGLQLLFYSVGIGQISSEVPQNLSASRPQDRQFILSSKKLLLSDSGFYLCAWSEGLNTGELFFGEGSRLTVL.

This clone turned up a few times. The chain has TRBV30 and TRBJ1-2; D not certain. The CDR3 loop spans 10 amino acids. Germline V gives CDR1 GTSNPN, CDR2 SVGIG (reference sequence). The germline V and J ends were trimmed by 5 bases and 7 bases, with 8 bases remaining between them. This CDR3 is CAWFYGGYTF. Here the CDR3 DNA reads TGTGCCTGGTTTTACGGTGGCTACACCTTC.

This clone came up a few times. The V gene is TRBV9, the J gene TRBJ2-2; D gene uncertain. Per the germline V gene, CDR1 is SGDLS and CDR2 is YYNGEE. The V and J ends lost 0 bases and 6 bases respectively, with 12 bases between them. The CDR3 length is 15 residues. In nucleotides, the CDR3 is TGTGCCAGCAGCGTAGGCCAGGCGAGCTCCGGGGAGCTGTTTTTT. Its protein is CASSVGQASSGELFF.

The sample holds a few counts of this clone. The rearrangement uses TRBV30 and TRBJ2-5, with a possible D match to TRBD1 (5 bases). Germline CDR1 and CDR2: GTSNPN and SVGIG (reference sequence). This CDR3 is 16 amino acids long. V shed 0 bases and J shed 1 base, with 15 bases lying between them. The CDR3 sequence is CAWSVLAGISQETQYF. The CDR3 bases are TGTGCCTGGAGTGTACTGGCAGGGATCTCCCAAGAGACCCAGTACTTC.

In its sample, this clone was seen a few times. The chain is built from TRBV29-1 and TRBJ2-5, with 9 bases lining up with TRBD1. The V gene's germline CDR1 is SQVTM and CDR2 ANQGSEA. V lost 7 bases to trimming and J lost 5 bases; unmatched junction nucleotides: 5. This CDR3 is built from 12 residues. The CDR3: CSAGDRGETQYF. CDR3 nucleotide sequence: TGCAGCGCTGGCGACAGGGGGGAGACCCAGTACTTC.